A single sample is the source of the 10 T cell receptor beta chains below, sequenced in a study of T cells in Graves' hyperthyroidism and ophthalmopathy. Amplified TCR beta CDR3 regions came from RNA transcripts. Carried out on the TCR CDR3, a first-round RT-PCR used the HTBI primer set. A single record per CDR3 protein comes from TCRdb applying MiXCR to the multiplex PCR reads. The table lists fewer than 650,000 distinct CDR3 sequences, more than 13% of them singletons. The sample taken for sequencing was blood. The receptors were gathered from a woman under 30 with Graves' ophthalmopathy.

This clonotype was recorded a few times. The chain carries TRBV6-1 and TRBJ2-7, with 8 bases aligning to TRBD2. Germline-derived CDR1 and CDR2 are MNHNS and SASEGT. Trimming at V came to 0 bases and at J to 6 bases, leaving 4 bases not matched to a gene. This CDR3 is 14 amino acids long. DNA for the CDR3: TGTGCCAGCAGTGAAGCCAGCGGGAGAAGCGAGCAGTACTTC. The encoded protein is CASSEASGRSEQYF.

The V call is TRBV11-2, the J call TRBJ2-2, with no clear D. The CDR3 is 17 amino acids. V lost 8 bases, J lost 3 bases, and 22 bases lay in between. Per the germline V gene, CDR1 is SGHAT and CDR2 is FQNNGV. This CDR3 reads CASSPPWLPLHTGELFF. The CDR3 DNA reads TGTGCCAGCTCACCACCTTGGTTACCCCTGCACACCGGGGAGCTGTTTTTT.

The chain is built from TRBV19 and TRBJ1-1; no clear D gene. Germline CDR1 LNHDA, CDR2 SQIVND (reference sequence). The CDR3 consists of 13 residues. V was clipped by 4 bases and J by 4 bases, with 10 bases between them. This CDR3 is CASSTVSGTEAFF. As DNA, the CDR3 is TGTGCCAGTAGTACCGTCTCGGGCACTGAAGCTTTCTTT.

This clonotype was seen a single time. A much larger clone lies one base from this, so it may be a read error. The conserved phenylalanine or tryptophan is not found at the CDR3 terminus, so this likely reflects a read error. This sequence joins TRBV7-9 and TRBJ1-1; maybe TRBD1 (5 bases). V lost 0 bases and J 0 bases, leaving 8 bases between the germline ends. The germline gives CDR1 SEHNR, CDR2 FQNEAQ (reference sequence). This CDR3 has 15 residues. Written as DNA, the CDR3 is TGTGCCAGCAGCTTAGCAGGGGAAATGAACACTGAAGCTTTCCTT. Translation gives CASSLAGEMNTEAFL.

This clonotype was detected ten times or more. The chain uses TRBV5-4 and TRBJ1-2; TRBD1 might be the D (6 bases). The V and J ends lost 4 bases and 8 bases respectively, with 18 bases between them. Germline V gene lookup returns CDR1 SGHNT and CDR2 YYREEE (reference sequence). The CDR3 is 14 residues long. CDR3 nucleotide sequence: TGTGCCAGCAGCCGCATGTCACAGGGAGGGGGCTACACCTTC. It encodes CASSRMSQGGGYTF.

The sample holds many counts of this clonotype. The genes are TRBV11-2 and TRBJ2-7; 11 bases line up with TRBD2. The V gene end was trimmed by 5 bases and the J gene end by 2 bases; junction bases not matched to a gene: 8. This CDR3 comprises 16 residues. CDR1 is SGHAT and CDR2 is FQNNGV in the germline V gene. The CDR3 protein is CASSTSLAGGPYEQYF. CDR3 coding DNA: TGTGCCAGCAGCACCAGCCTAGCGGGGGGCCCCTACGAGCAGTACTTC.

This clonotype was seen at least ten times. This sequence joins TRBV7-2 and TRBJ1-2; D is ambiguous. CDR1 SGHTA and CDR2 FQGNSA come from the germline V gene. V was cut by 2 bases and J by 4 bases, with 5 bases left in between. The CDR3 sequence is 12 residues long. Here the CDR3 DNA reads TGTGCCAGCAGCTTAATGGCCTATGGCTACACCTTC. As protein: CASSLMAYGYTF.

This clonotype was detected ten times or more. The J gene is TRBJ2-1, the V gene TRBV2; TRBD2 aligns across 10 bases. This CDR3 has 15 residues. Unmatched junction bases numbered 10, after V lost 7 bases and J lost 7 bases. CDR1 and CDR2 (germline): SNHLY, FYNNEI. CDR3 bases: TGTGCCAGCATGAGAGCGGGAGGGCCTTGGAATGAGCAGTTCTTC. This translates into CASMRAGGPWNEQFF.

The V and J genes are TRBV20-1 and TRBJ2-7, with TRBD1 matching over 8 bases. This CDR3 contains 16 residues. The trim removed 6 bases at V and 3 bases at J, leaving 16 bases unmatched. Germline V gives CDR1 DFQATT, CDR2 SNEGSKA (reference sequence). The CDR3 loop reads CSAATGGRKGYYEQYF. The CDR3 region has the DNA TGCAGTGCCGCTACAGGGGGTAGGAAGGGCTACTACGAGCAGTACTTC.

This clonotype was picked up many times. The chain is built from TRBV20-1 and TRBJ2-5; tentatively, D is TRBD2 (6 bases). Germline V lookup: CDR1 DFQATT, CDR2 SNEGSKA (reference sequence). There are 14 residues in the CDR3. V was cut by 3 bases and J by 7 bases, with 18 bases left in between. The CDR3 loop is CSAREGAGRRTQYF. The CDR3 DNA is TGCAGTGCTAGGGAGGGCGCGGGACGGAGGACCCAGTACTTC.